What follows are 23 T cell receptor beta chains derived from one specimen sequenced in a study of T cell responses to AZD1222 COVID-19 vaccine. Profiling relied on immunoSEQ multiplex PCR, and the TCRdb table lists in-frame clones only, not all of them. The data contain about 180,000 clones, approximately 90% of them seen just once; the ten biggest clones take up approximately 4.2%. Sequences were derived from peripheral blood, sampled 28 days after the second dose of the MenACWY control vaccine. These receptors came from an adult who received the MenACWY meningococcal vaccine as a control.

The chain couples TRBV7-9 to TRBJ1-2, with TRBD1 identical over 9 bases. This CDR3 is built from 16 residues. The germline V gene has CDR1 SEHNR and CDR2 FQNEAQ (reference sequence). With V trimmed by 4 bases and J by 2 bases, 8 bases remained unmatched. The CDR3 protein is CASSSTYRGQNYGYTF. The CDR3 DNA is TGTGCCAGCAGCTCGACCTACAGGGGGCAGAACTATGGCTACACCTTC.

The V and J genes are TRBV7-2 and TRBJ1-5; TRBD1 matches at 9 bases. Trimming cost V 4 bases and J 6 bases; bases outside gene matches: 4. This CDR3 has 14 amino acids. Per the germline V gene, CDR1 is SGHTA and CDR2 is FQGNSA. The CDR3 nucleotides are TGTGCCAGCAGCTCCGGACAGGGGAGTCAGCCCCAGCATTTT. This sequence encodes CASSSGQGSQPQHF.

CDR3 region: CAWSAGLGWGYTF. As DNA, the CDR3 is TGTGCCTGGAGTGCAGGGCTGGGCTGGGGCTACACCTTC. The chain uses TRBV30 and TRBJ1-2; D may be TRBD1 (5 bases). The CDR3 contains 13 residues. Germline lookup yields CDR1 GTSNPN and CDR2 SVGIG (reference sequence). V was trimmed by 1 base and J by 8 bases, leaving 14 bases between them.

The chain carries TRBV4-1 and TRBJ2-1, with 9 bases matching TRBD2. The CDR3 runs to 18 residues. V gave up 0 bases and J gave up 4 bases; unmatched junction bases: 10. Germline CDR1 is MGHRA and CDR2 is YSYEKL. The CDR3, as DNA: TGCGCCAGCAGCCAAGAGGCCCGGACTAGCGTCGGATACAATGAGCAGTTCTTC. Its translation: CASSQEARTSVGYNEQFF.

The genes are TRBV28 and TRBJ1-4; D ambiguous. CDR1 and CDR2 from the germline V gene are MDHEN and SYDVKM. This CDR3 contains 14 residues. V was trimmed by 6 bases and J by 3 bases, leaving 11 bases between them. CDR3 loop: CASSRTDANEKLFF. CDR3 nucleotide sequence: TGTGCCAGCAGCCGGACGGATGCTAATGAAAAACTGTTTTTT.

J is TRBJ2-7 and V is TRBV6-5; 9 bases line up with TRBD1. The CDR3 is 15 amino acids. J was trimmed by 3 bases and V by 4 bases; bases with no gene match: 7. Germline V gene data show CDR1 as MNHEY and CDR2 as SVGAGI. In DNA form, the CDR3 reads TGTGCCAGCAGTTCGTTCCCGGGACAGGGCTACGAGCAGTACTTC. Translated, it gives CASSSFPGQGYEQYF.

V gene TRBV27 combines with J gene TRBJ2-7, with D perhaps being TRBD1 or TRBD2 (5 bases each). CDR1 MNHEY and CDR2 SMNVEV come from the germline V gene (reference sequence). The V gene lost 0 bases and the J gene lost 0 bases, with 6 bases spanning the gap. The CDR3 has 14 residues. The CDR3 here is CASSLSGASYEQYF. CDR3 nucleotides: TGTGCCAGCAGTTTATCCGGGGCCTCCTACGAGCAGTACTTC.

The gene calls are TRBV20-1 and TRBJ2-7, with no clear D. The CDR3 runs to 11 residues. Germline-derived CDR1 and CDR2 are DFQATT and SNEGSKA (reference sequence). V gave up 0 bases and J gave up 7 bases, with 7 bases separating them. DNA for the CDR3: TGCAGTGCTAGAGAGCACCGGGAGCAGTACTTC. Amino acids: CSAREHREQYF.

The chain is built from TRBV18 and TRBJ1-5; weak D call: TRBD1 (6 bases). V gave up 8 bases and J gave up 3 bases, with 11 bases separating them. The length of the CDR3 is 13 residues. Germline CDR1 is KGHSH and CDR2 is LQKENI. The CDR3 loop reads CASQGTINQPQHF. The CDR3 DNA reads TGTGCCAGCCAGGGGACCATCAATCAGCCCCAGCATTTT.

V and J are TRBV30 and TRBJ2-7, with 7 nucleotides matching TRBD1. Looked up from germline, CDR1 is GTSNPN and CDR2 is SVGIG (reference sequence). J gave up 0 bases and V 4 bases, and 0 bases lay outside the gene matches. The CDR3 length is 12 residues. The CDR3 sequence: CAWTGGSYEQYF. The CDR3 bases are TGTGCCTGGACAGGGGGCTCCTACGAGCAGTACTTC.

The V and J genes are TRBV24-1 and TRBJ2-3; 10 bases match TRBD1. Germline V gives CDR1 KGHDR, CDR2 SFDVKD. The CDR3 spans 17 residues. V was clipped by 9 bases and J by 4 bases; unmatched bases: 15. The CDR3 loop reads CATQNSRDRGLADTQYF. The CDR3 DNA follows: TGTGCCACCCAAAACTCTCGGGACAGGGGCCTTGCAGATACGCAGTATTTT.

The gene calls are TRBV29-1 and TRBJ1-5; 8 bases map to TRBD1. J gave up 3 bases and V 6 bases, and 4 bases lay outside the gene matches. This CDR3 is 13 amino acids long. Per germline, CDR1 SQVTM and CDR2 ANQGSEA. For the CDR3, the DNA is TGCAGCGTGACAGGGGCTATCAATCAGCCCCAGCATTTT. It encodes CSVTGAINQPQHF.

V is TRBV24-1 and J is TRBJ2-2; 7 bases are a match to TRBD2. This CDR3 has 15 amino acids. Germline lookup yields CDR1 KGHDR and CDR2 SFDVKD. J lost 5 bases, V lost 2 bases, and 4 bases had no gene match. As DNA, the CDR3 is TGTGCCACCAGTGATTGGACTAGAAGTACCGGGGAGCTGTTTTTT. It codes for CATSDWTRSTGELFF.

V usage is TRBV19 and J usage is TRBJ1-1, with D perhaps TRBD1 (5 bases). Germline values: CDR1 LNHDA, CDR2 SQIVND (reference sequence). Trimming removed 7 bases at V and 0 bases at J, with 24 bases between. The CDR3 totals 18 residues. The CDR3 DNA reads as TGTGCCAGTACCACCCTAGGTCGATTTGACAGTATGAACACTGAAGCTTTCTTT. Encoded protein: CASTTLGRFDSMNTEAFF. Full variable domain (rest looked up from reference TRBV19 and TRBJ1-1): DGGITQSPKYLFRKEGQNVTLSCEQNLNHDAMYWYRQDPGQGLRLIYYSQIVNDFQKGDIAEGYSVSREKKESFPLTVTSAQKNPTAFYLCASTTLGRFDSMNTEAFFGQGTRLTVV.

The chain employs TRBV12-3 or TRBV12-4 and TRBJ1-5; D is uncertain. V was cut by 3 bases and J by 2 bases, with 5 bases left in between. CDR3 length: 13 amino acids. This CDR3 reads CASSFTGNQPQHF. In nucleotides, the CDR3 is TGTGCCAGCAGTTTTACCGGCAATCAGCCCCAGCATTTT.

This clone appeared once. This chain joins TRBV10-1 and TRBJ2-1; 7 bases fit TRBD2. The V segment lost 2 bases and the J segment 5 bases; nucleotides outside the gene matches: 6. CDR3 size: 15 residues. Germline V gene data show CDR1 as WNHNN and CDR2 as SYGVQD (reference sequence). In nucleotides, the CDR3 is TGCGCCAGCAGTGAGGGACTAGAATACCACAATGAGCAGTTCTTC. It is translated as CASSEGLEYHNEQFF.

This chain connects TRBV25-1 to TRBJ1-5; TRBD1 might be the D (5 bases). Germline loops: CDR1 MGHDK, CDR2 SYGVNS. Trimming took off 3 bases at V and 6 bases at J, with 9 bases between the two ends. CDR3 length: 13 amino acids. In nucleotides, the CDR3 is TGTGCCAGCAGTGATAACCAGGGTCAGCCCCAGCATTTT. As protein: CASSDNQGQPQHF. Full variable domain (missing parts from reference TRBV25-1 and TRBJ1-5): EADIYQTPRYLVIGTGKKITLECSQTMGHDKMYWYQQDPGMELHLIHYSYGVNSTEKGDLSSESTVSRIRTEHFPLTLESARPSHTSQYLCASSDNQGQPQHFGDGTRLSIL.

CDR3 DNA sequence: TGTGCCAGCAGTCCACCTAATGAAAAACTGTTTTTT. Protein: CASSPPNEKLFF. V is TRBV28 and J is TRBJ1-4; D gene ambiguous. Trimming pared 5 bases from V and 3 bases from J, leaving 4 bases between. Germline V CDR1 and CDR2: MDHEN, SYDVKM. The CDR3 has 12 residues.

The genes are TRBV6-5 and TRBJ1-5, with a possible D match to TRBD1 (6 bases). The CDR3 contains 14 residues. The ends were cut back, 4 bases at V and 7 bases at J, with 14 bases in the middle. Per the germline V gene, CDR1 is MNHEY and CDR2 is SVGAGI. CDR3 loop: CASSFIQGVQPQHF. The DNA of the CDR3 is TGTGCCAGCAGTTTTATACAGGGCGTACAGCCCCAGCATTTT.

The chain couples TRBV10-3 to TRBJ1-5; D gene uncertain. CDR3 length: 15 amino acids. Per germline, CDR1 ENHRY and CDR2 SYGVKD. Trimming removed 0 bases from V and 8 bases from J, with 14 bases in between. CDR3 DNA: TGTGCCATCAGTGAGTCGTACAACGCCCTTGAGCCCCAGCATTTT. Translation: CAISESYNALEPQHF.

V usage is TRBV19 and J usage is TRBJ2-1; D is perhaps TRBD2 (7 bases). The CDR3 spans 14 residues. The ends were cut back, 10 bases at V and 5 bases at J, with 18 bases in the middle. Germline CDR1 and CDR2: LNHDA and SQIVND (reference sequence). The chain's CDR3 is CATSEGEGHNEQFF. In DNA, the CDR3 is TGTGCCACCTCAGAGGGGGAGGGCCACAATGAGCAGTTCTTC.

This chain connects TRBV27 to TRBJ1-3; possibly TRBD1 for D (5 bases). Trimming took 5 bases from V and 3 from J, leaving 14 bases between them. The length of the CDR3 is 15 residues. CDR1 is MNHEY and CDR2 is SMNVEV in the germline V gene (reference sequence). The CDR3 sequence is CASSKQGGDGNTIYF. The CDR3, as DNA: TGTGCCAGCAGTAAGCAGGGAGGGGATGGAAACACCATATATTTT.

This clone has only a few counts. The chain carries TRBV5-6 and TRBJ1-4; D is undetermined. Germline CDR1 is SGHDT and CDR2 is YYEEEE. V lost 1 base and J lost 13, with 11 bases in between. This CDR3 comprises 12 residues. The CDR3 region is CASSLMDAGLFF. In nucleotides, the CDR3 is TGTGCCAGCAGCTTGATGGACGCGGGACTGTTTTTT.